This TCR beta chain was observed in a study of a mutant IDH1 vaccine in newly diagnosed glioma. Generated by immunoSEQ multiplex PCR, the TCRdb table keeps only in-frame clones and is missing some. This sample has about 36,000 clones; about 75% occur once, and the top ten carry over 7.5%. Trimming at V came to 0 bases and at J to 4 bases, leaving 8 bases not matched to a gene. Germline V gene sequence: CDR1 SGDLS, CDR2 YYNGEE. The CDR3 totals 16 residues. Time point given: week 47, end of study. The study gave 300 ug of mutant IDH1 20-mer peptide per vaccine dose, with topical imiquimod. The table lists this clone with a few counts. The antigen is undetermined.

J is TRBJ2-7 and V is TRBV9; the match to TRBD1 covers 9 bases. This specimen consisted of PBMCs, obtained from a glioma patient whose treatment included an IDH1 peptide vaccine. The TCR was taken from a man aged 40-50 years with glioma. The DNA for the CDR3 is TGTGCCAGCAGCGTAGCTGGGGACAGGGAGAGTTACGAGCAGTACGTC. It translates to CASSVAGDRESYEQYV.